The 25 T cell receptor beta chains reported below all come from one sample, sequenced in a study of cytomegalovirus exposure and HLA in healthy donors. Primers for the PCR totalled 60 Vbeta and 13 Jbeta. The protocol was immunoSEQ multiplex PCR, while the TCRdb copy is restricted to in-frame clones and leaves out a portion. This table holds roughly 98,000 clones, about 80% found once. Sequencing input: PBMCs. The receptor set was obtained from a man between 40 and 49 years old in good health and CMV-seronegative.

V and J are TRBV6-6 and TRBJ2-3; D perhaps matches TRBD2 (5 bases). V was trimmed by 6 bases and J by 1 base, leaving 8 bases between them. CDR3 size: 13 residues. Germline V CDR1 and CDR2: MNHNY, SVGAGI (reference sequence). CDR3 amino acids: CASRRGRTDTQYF. The CDR3 region has the DNA TGTGCCAGCAGGCGCGGGCGCACAGATACGCAGTATTTT.

The chain couples TRBV7-2 to TRBJ2-7; 9 nucleotides line up with TRBD2. Germline V gene data show CDR1 as SGHTA and CDR2 as FQGNSA. This CDR3 has 15 residues. V shed 5 bases and J 6 bases; nucleotides not matched to a gene: 11. The CDR3 reads CASSPPGREGSEQYF. The CDR3 DNA sequence: TGTGCCAGCAGCCCACCAGGGCGGGAGGGTAGCGAGCAGTACTTC.

V and J are TRBV6-6 and TRBJ2-1; 13 nucleotides match TRBD2. V dropped 6 bases and J dropped 5; count of bases not matched to a gene: 4. Germline values: CDR1 MNHNY, CDR2 SVGAGI (reference sequence). The CDR3 sequence is 15 residues long. In nucleotides, the CDR3 is TGTGCCAGCAGAGAGGGACTAGCGGGGAACAATGAGCAGTTCTTC. It is translated as CASREGLAGNNEQFF.

The genes are TRBV5-1 and TRBJ1-1; D perhaps matches TRBD1 (6 bases). V lost 0 bases, J lost 5 bases, and 20 bases lay in between. Germline V gene lookup returns CDR1 SGHRS and CDR2 YFSETQ. This CDR3 is built from 17 residues. CDR3 DNA sequence: TGCGCCAGCAGCTTGGGGGGGAGTCGGGGGGCCGGAACTGAAGCTTTCTTT. Its translation is CASSLGGSRGAGTEAFF.

The chain is built from TRBV6-5 and TRBJ2-5, with D possibly matching TRBD1 (5 bases). This CDR3 has 14 residues. Trimming pared 7 bases from V and 0 bases from J, leaving 12 bases between. Per the germline V gene, CDR1 is MNHEY and CDR2 is SVGAGI. CDR3 region: CASKGALYQETQYF. In DNA form, the CDR3 reads TGTGCCAGCAAAGGGGCACTGTACCAAGAGACCCAGTACTTC.

A remark on this clone: The junction and the germline gene differ at one end; a read error may be behind it. The chain joins TRBV7-9 to TRBJ1-3, with a weak D call TRBD1 (5 bases). The CDR3 is 14 residues long. Germline lookup yields CDR1 SEHNR and CDR2 FQNEAQ (reference sequence). The CDR3 here is CSSSQGRELNTIYF. The CDR3 DNA reads TGTTCCAGCAGTCAGGGAAGGGAACTGAACACCATATATTTT.

On this clone itself: Other DNA sequences in this specimen translate into the identical CDR3. Written as DNA, the CDR3 is TGTGCCAGCTCACCGGGACAGGGCACCTACGAGCAGTACTTC. This codes for CASSPGQGTYEQYF. V usage is TRBV18 and J usage is TRBJ2-7, with 9 positions matching TRBD1. The CDR3 consists of 14 residues. Unmatched junction bases numbered 2, after V lost 3 bases and J lost 2 bases. Germline lookup yields CDR1 KGHSH and CDR2 LQKENI.

V is TRBV6-1 and J is TRBJ1-6, with D unresolved. V dropped 8 bases and J dropped 9 bases, with 14 bases sitting between them. CDR1 MNHNS and CDR2 SASEGT come from the germline V gene. This CDR3 contains 13 residues. The CDR3 here is CASSLSGFSPLHF. CDR3 DNA sequence: TGTGCCAGCTCGCTTTCAGGCTTTTCACCCCTCCACTTT.

The chain recombines TRBV27 with TRBJ1-4, with D hard to call. In germline, CDR1 is MNHEY, CDR2 SMNVEV (reference sequence). The CDR3 sequence is 14 residues long. V was cut by 0 bases and J by 3 bases, with 5 bases left in between. This CDR3 reads CASSLSGANEKLFF. The CDR3 DNA is TGTGCCAGCAGTTTATCGGGAGCTAATGAAAAACTGTTTTTT.

This chain joins TRBV6-5 and TRBJ1-6; D ambiguous. The V gene's germline CDR1 is MNHEY and CDR2 SVGAGI. The CDR3 loop spans 15 amino acids. V lost 0 bases to trimming and J lost 8 bases, with 11 bases between them. CDR3 nucleotides: TGTGCCAGCAGTTACTCGGCAGGATCATATTCACCCCTCCACTTT. It codes for CASSYSAGSYSPLHF.

The rearrangement uses TRBV7-2 and TRBJ2-1; possible D gene TRBD2, 6 bases. In germline, CDR1 is SGHTA, CDR2 FQGNSA. The CDR3 has 14 amino acids. The V gene lost 0 bases and the J gene lost 3 bases, with 6 bases spanning the gap. The CDR3: CASSLAGGYNEQFF. DNA for the CDR3: TGTGCCAGCAGCTTAGCGGGGGGCTACAATGAGCAGTTCTTC.

This chain uses TRBV18 with TRBJ2-2; 11 bases line up with TRBD2. The CDR3 is 17 residues long. Germline CDR1 and CDR2: KGHSH and LQKENI. J gave up 2 bases and V 7 bases, and 9 bases lay outside the gene matches. The CDR3 nucleotides read TGTGCCAGCTTGGCAACCGGGACTAGCGGCAACACCGGGGAGCTGTTTTTT. Protein sequence: CASLATGTSGNTGELFF.

The gene calls are TRBV19 and TRBJ1-2; 7 bases align to TRBD1. The CDR3 has 13 residues. J lost 8 bases, V lost 5 bases, and 8 bases had no gene match. CDR1 and CDR2 (germline): LNHDA, SQIVND (reference sequence). The CDR3 protein is CASSPGQVGGYTF. The CDR3 DNA follows: TGTGCCAGTAGTCCCGGACAGGTCGGGGGCTACACCTTC.

This clone has a handful of counts. The rearrangement uses TRBV7-8 and TRBJ2-1; 9 nucleotides agree with TRBD2. V gave up 4 bases and J gave up 10 bases; unmatched junction bases: 14. The CDR3 contains 16 residues. Germline loops: CDR1 SGHVS, CDR2 FQNEAQ. The chain's CDR3 is CASSSNDGTSTREQFF. For the CDR3, the DNA is TGTGCCAGCAGCTCAAACGACGGGACTAGCACTCGGGAGCAGTTCTTC.

CDR3 sequence reads: CASSLGALAKNIQYF. The CDR3 DNA reads TGTGCCAGCAGCTTAGGGGCGCTAGCCAAAAACATTCAGTACTTC. The V call is TRBV7-9, the J call TRBJ2-4; D ambiguous. The germline gives CDR1 SEHNR, CDR2 FQNEAQ (reference sequence). V was clipped by 1 base and J by 0 bases, with 7 bases between them. The CDR3 consists of 15 residues.

As to this clone: Other nucleotide sequences in the sample specify the same CDR3. This rearrangement joins TRBV15 to TRBJ2-2; no clear D. The V end lost 3 bases, the J end lost 6 bases, and 5 bases lay between the germline ends. The CDR3 consists of 12 residues. Germline V lookup: CDR1 LNHNV, CDR2 YYDKDF (reference sequence). The CDR3 nucleotides read TGTGCCACCAGCAGTCCGGCCGGGGAGCTGTTTTTT. Its protein is CATSSPAGELFF.

Details on this clone: The junction shows a germline mismatch at one end, possibly a read error. This sequence joins TRBV7-9 and TRBJ2-2; D call uncertain. The CDR3 spans 12 residues. Germline CDR1 SEHNR, CDR2 FQNEAQ (reference sequence). The CDR3 protein is CSSSFPFGELFF. The CDR3 coding sequence is TGTTCCAGCAGCTTCCCGTTCGGGGAGCTGTTTTTT. Full variable domain (remainder filled in from reference TRBV7-9 and TRBJ2-2): DTGVSQNPRHKITKRGQNVTFRCDPISEHNRLYWYRQTLGQGPEFLTYFQNEAQLEKSRLLSDRFSAERPKGSFSTLEIQRTEQGDSAMYLCSSSFPFGELFFGEGSRLTVL.

This clone has just a few counts. The chain carries TRBV5-1 and TRBJ1-1; D unresolved. The ends were cut back, 4 bases at V and 0 bases at J, with 7 bases in the middle. The CDR3 length is 13 residues. Germline CDR1 reads SGHRS; CDR2 reads YFSETQ. CDR3 DNA: TGCGCCAGCAGCAGAGACATGAACACTGAAGCTTTCTTT. It specifies CASSRDMNTEAFF.

This chain joins TRBV11-2 and TRBJ1-1, with no clear D. From germline, CDR1 is SGHAT and CDR2 FQNNGV. Trimming removed 5 bases from V and 0 bases from J, with 13 bases in between. This CDR3 comprises 15 residues. The CDR3 loop reads CASSPFPAVNTEAFF. CDR3 sequence (DNA): TGTGCCAGCAGCCCCTTCCCTGCGGTGAACACTGAAGCTTTCTTT. Complete variable domain (other parts from reference TRBV11-2 and TRBJ1-1): EAGVAQSPRYKIIEKRQSVAFWCNPISGHATLYWYQQILGQGPKLLIQFQNNGVVDDSQLPKDRFSAERLKGVDSTLKIQPAKLEDSAVYLCASSPFPAVNTEAFFGQGTRLTVV.

The chain combines TRBV11-3 with TRBJ2-3, with 7 nucleotides matching TRBD2. The CDR3 has 18 residues. In germline, CDR1 is SGHNT, CDR2 YENEEA. The junction had 18 bases not matched to a gene; V was cut back by 3 bases and J by 6 bases. CDR3 sequence (DNA): TGTGCCAGCAGCTTGGGAGGGGAGCGGCACCCTTTGTTTGATACGCAGTATTTT. Its translation: CASSLGGERHPLFDTQYF. Complete variable domain (other parts from reference TRBV11-3 and TRBJ2-3): EAGVVQSPRYKIIEKKQPVAFWCNPISGHNTLYWYLQNLGQGPELLIRYENEEAVDDSQLPKDRFSAERLKGVDSTLKIQPAELGDSAVYLCASSLGGERHPLFDTQYFGPGTRLTVL.

The DNA of the CDR3 is TGCGCCAGCAGCTTACAGGGCCGTGACACAGATACGCAGTATTTT. This gives the protein CASSLQGRDTDTQYF. J is TRBJ2-3 and V is TRBV5-1, with D possibly TRBD1 on 6 matching bases. V lost 2 bases, J lost 2 bases, and 12 bases lay in between. The germline gives CDR1 SGHRS, CDR2 YFSETQ. The CDR3 loop spans 15 amino acids.

The chain recombines TRBV7-2 with TRBJ2-5; 9 nucleotides agree with TRBD2. The CDR3 consists of 14 residues. After removal of 1 base from V and 3 bases from J, the junction contained 0 bases not matched to a gene. CDR1 is SGHTA, CDR2 FQGNSA, per germline. CDR3 in DNA: TGTGCCAGCAGCTTAGGACTAGCGGAAGAGACCCAGTACTTC. This translates into CASSLGLAEETQYF.

J is TRBJ2-5 and V is TRBV9; 7 bases are shared with TRBD2. CDR1 and CDR2 from the germline V gene are SGDLS and YYNGEE. V trimming: 0 bases; J trimming: 5 bases; junction bases outside the gene matches: 7. The CDR3 runs 15 residues. Written as DNA, the CDR3 is TGTGCCAGCAGCGTAGCGGAGGAAGCGGGGGAGACCCAGTACTTC. Amino acid sequence: CASSVAEEAGETQYF.

This clone was counted only a few times. The junction and the germline gene differ at one end; a read error may be behind it. The V and J genes are TRBV7-9 and TRBJ1-6, with 7 bases aligning to TRBD1. This CDR3 has 13 amino acids. Germline V gives CDR1 SEHNR, CDR2 FQNEAQ (reference sequence). This CDR3 reads CSSSSGQDRPLHF. The CDR3 region has the DNA TGTTCCAGCAGCTCCGGACAGGACCGGCCCCTCCACTTT.

The chain combines TRBV19 with TRBJ1-5, with TRBD1 matching 8 bases. This CDR3 is 15 amino acids long. The germline CDR1 and CDR2 sequences are LNHDA and SQIVND (reference sequence). V shed 5 bases and J 1 base; nucleotides not matched to a gene: 4. The DNA of the CDR3 is TGTGCCAGTAGTCCCCGGACAGGGAGCAATCAGCCCCAGCATTTT. It specifies CASSPRTGSNQPQHF.